This T cell receptor (beta chain) originates from a study of blood T cell repertoires in COVID-19. Study information: PBMCs, B-cell-depleted T cells, or T cells were the source of the cDNA or gDNA that made up the material.

This clone was counted only a few times. The protocol was immunoSEQ multiplex PCR, while the TCRdb copy is restricted to in-frame clones and leaves out a portion. This sample yields under 150,000 clones, of which approximately 83% are seen a single time; about 8% belongs to the top ten. Seattle's cohort entered during active infection and was followed longitudinally. Germline assignment: CDR1 SGHTA and CDR2 FQGTGA. This CDR3 comprises 15 residues. J gave up 2 bases and V 3 bases, and 6 bases lay outside the gene matches. Sequenced input: peripheral blood. This sequence was found in a woman aged 55-75 years with COVID-19, enrolled during active disease. The V and J genes are TRBV7-3 and TRBJ2-7; 8 positions match TRBD2. CDR3 in DNA: TGTGCCAGCAGCTTCCAACCGGGACTAGCCTACGAGCAGTACTTC. Translating gives CASSFQPGLAYEQYF.